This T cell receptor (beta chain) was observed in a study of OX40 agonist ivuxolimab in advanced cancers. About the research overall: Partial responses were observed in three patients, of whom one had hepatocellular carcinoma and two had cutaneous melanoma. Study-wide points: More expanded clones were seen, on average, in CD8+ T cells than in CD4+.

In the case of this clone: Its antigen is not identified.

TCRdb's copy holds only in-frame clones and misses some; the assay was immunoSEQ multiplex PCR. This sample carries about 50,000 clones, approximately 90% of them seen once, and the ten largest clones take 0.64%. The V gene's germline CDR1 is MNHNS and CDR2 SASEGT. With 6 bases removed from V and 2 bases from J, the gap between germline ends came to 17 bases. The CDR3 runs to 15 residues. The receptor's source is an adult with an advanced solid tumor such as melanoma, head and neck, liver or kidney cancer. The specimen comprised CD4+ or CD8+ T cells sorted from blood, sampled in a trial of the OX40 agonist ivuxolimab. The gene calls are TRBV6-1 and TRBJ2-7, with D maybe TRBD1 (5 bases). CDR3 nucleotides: TGTGCCAGCAGCCTCGGACACACCCCAACCTACGAGCAGTACTTC. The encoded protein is CASSLGHTPTYEQYF.